Listed here is a single TCR beta chain. These data come from a study of shared clonotypes between healthy human individuals. Assay: immunoSEQ multiplex PCR; the TCRdb copy retains only in-frame clones and omits some. The sample lists some 690,000 clones; around 91% were seen once. After removal of 2 bases from V and 6 bases from J, the junction contained 6 bases not matched to a gene. CDR1 and CDR2 (germline): MNHEY, SMNVEV (reference sequence). This CDR3 is 15 amino acids long. V and J are TRBV27 and TRBJ2-5, with 10 bases fitting TRBD1. This TCR was recovered from a man in his late teens or twenties in good health. Some clones in this sample may be carry-over from other donors' samples. Sample: memory CD8+ T cells from PBMCs. Subset denoted: CD45RO+ cells pooled with CCR7-negative TemRA cells. The CDR3 spells CASSLRQGAGQTQYF. DNA of the CDR3: TGTGCCAGCAGTTTACGACAGGGGGCTGGACAGACCCAGTACTTC.